Sequencing of this T cell receptor (beta chain) was carried out in a study of OX40 agonist ivuxolimab in advanced cancers. Study results and caveats: The investigators did not determine what antigen specificity the expanded peripheral T cells had.

Patients were ruled out by autoimmune disease history or systemic immunosuppression. Produced via immunoSEQ multiplex PCR; TCRdb's table is partial and in-frame only. The table shows about 64,000 clones, with approximately 80% occurring only once. About this clone: Its antigen remains unknown.

V dropped 0 bases and J dropped 4 bases, with 8 bases sitting between them. This CDR3 has 14 amino acids. Germline V gene lookup returns CDR1 MNHEY and CDR2 SVGAGI. The chain employs TRBV6-5 and TRBJ2-3; D not resolved. The sequenced sample was CD4+ or CD8+ T cells sorted from blood, obtained in a trial of the OX40 agonist ivuxolimab. The clonotype comes from an adult with an advanced solid tumor such as melanoma, head and neck, liver or kidney cancer. CDR3 nucleotides: TGTGCCAGCAGTTACTCCCAGGTCCCAGATACGCAGTATTTT. Residues: CASSYSQVPDTQYF.